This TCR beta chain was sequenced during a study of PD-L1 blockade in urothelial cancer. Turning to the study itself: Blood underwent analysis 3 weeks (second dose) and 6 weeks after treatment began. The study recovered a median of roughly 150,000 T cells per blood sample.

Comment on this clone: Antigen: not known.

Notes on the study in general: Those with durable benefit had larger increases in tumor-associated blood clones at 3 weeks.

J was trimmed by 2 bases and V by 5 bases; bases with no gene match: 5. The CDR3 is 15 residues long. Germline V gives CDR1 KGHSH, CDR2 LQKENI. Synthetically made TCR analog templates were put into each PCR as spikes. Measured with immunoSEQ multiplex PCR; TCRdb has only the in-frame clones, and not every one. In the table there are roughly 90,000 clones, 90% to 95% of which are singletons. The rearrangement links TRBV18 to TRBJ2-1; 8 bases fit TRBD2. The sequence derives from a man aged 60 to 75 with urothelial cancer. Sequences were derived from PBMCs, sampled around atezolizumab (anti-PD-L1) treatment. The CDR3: CASSASGSAYNEQFF. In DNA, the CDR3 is TGTGCCAGCTCAGCAAGCGGGAGTGCCTACAATGAGCAGTTCTTC.